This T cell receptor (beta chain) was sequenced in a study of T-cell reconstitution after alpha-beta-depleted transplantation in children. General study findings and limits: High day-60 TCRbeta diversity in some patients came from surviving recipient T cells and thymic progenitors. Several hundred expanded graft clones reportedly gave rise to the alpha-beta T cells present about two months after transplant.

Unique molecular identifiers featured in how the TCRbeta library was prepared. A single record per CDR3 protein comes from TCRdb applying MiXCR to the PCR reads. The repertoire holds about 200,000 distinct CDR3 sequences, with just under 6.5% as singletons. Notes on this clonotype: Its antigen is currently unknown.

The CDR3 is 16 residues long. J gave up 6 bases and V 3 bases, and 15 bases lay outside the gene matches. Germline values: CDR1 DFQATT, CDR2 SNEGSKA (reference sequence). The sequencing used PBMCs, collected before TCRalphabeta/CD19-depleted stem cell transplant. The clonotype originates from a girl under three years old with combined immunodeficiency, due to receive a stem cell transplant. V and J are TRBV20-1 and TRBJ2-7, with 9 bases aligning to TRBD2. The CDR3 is CSASPAGGPFEVEQYF. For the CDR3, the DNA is TGCAGTGCTAGTCCGGCGGGGGGGCCGTTTGAAGTCGAGCAGTACTTC.